This TCR beta chain came from a study of human T cells and chemical hapten exposure (dated by TCRdb to the early 2020s). In terms of the full investigation: For sensitization, 2% DPC in acetone was applied to a roughly 2 cm by roughly 2 cm area of upper inner arm skin. For TCR sequencing, blood came from 25 to 35 alopecia patients at anywhere from one to four time points (pre-sensitization, 2, 6 and 24 weeks). Libraries were combined into a pool for sequencing, and differences in TCR yield between samples came mainly from small differences in library volumes within the pool. In alopecia patients, the study followed how the peripheral blood TCR repertoire changed in vivo over primary and secondary sensitization to diphenylcyclopropenone (DPC), a hapten. Patch tests used Finn chambers with 0.01% DPC on the upper back, scored after 6 days by International Contact Dermatitis Research Group standards. Alopecia areata with under or over 50% scalp involvement, alopecia totalis and alopecia universalis were represented in the patient cohort, which was mostly female. Blood samples were taken from patients before sensitization (week 0) and then at 2, 6 and about 24 weeks after DPC sensitization. Throughout the approximately 25-week study period, patients were also given weekly therapeutic DPC doses on the scalp.

The time point label of this sample denotes: pre-sensitization, week 0. The treatment or condition label corresponds to: therapeutic diphenylcyclopropenone sensitization with weekly scalp DPC. Blood at each patch-test visit was drawn before the patch test was applied. Patients were eligible if aged 18 to 70, diagnosed with alopecia and judged suitable for DPC therapy, and pregnant patients were excluded. Total RNA was extracted from unfractionated whole blood collected in Tempus Blood RNA tubes. Libraries were prepared through RACE. Reads for this sample came from a NextSeq 500. During library preparation, unique molecular identifiers were attached to individual cDNA molecules so that TCRs could be counted in a quantitative, reproducible way. Both TCR alpha and TCR beta chains were sequenced from each blood RNA sample. The source study handled its data this way. A median of around 100,000 TCRs per sample was observed, with a range of roughly 20,000 to 750,000. V, J and CDR3 annotation of the TCR reads was performed with the Decombinator software suite. To make PS versus PT1 abundance plots, every sample was subsampled to the same number of TCRs (28,000). TCRs were defined as expanded if absent before sensitization and observed at least eight times at the 2-week time point. Using fastp trimming at Q25 and MiXCR clonotype assembly, TCRdb reanalyzed the public sequencing data and kept in-frame beta chains. Each CDR3 protein appears once, grouped with its most common genes and DNA. The V and J calls follow TCRdb's processing rather than the paper's. This sample is represented by approximately 260,000 distinct CDR3 sequences; 7.5% to 9% of them were singletons. The ten largest clones capture 0.9% to 1.5% of the sample.

As concerns this clonotype: The antigen this receptor binds is unknown. No base quality values were provided; no much bigger clone lies one nucleotide off.

General study outcomes and caveats: A positive correlation was found between the number of PT1 expanded TCRs and patch test score, with significance reached at thresholds 8, 16 and 32 but not 4. Expanded TCRs formed significantly more large CDR3 similarity clusters than pre-sensitization or healthy control sets, consistent with antigen-driven responses. DPC sensitization did not change the number of TCRs with a frequency above 1 in 1000, and there was no evidence of changes in global repertoire structure. After repeated subsampling, the strength of the expansion versus patch-test correlation and the threshold at which it became significant changed. All patients had alopecia, a presumed autoimmune disease, so their immune response might differ from that of healthy individuals.

The starting material was whole blood, obtained in connection with sensitization to the hapten diphenylcyclopropenone (DPC). This sequence originates from a man younger than 30 with alopecia areata. Some clones in this sample may be carry-over from other donors' samples.

The nucleotide sequence is TGTGCCAGCAGTTTAGGGACAGGTATCACCGGGGAGCTGTTTTTT. Its amino acids are CASSLGTGITGELFF. The chain couples TRBV27 to TRBJ2-2, with 8 bases matching TRBD1. The CDR3 contains 15 residues, cysteine and phenylalanine counted. Only the CDR3 DNA stays, 45 bases, in frame from base 1. Based on the germline V gene (reference sequence), the CDR1 and CDR2 sequences are MNHEY and SMNVEV. For this chain, trimming is 2 bases at the V end and 4 bases at the J end, and the number of junction bases without a gene match is 3.